This T cell receptor beta chain came from a study of CD8 T cells in ankylosing spondylitis. A single record per CDR3 protein comes from TCRdb applying MiXCR to the 5' RACE reads. The sample records roughly 230,000 distinct CDR3 sequences, 18% being singletons. Regarding the study as a whole: Certain motif variants had earlier been reported in reactive arthritis synovial fluid and blood.

V lost 1 base and J lost 5; bases outside the gene matches: 4. Germline V gives CDR1 LGHNA, CDR2 YSLEER. The CDR3 is made up of 15 amino acids. This clonotype was seen a few times. Its specificity is not known. This sequence was found in a male donor with ankylosing spondylitis or in good health (not recorded which). The chain carries TRBV4-3 and TRBJ2-7, with 11 bases that match TRBD1. The sequencing sample was made of blood, either unsorted or a sorted T cell fraction (not recorded which). The CDR3 sequence is CASSQGTGGANEQYF. The CDR3 DNA is TGCGCCAGCAGCCAAGGGACAGGGGGCGCGAACGAGCAGTACTTC.